This T cell receptor beta chain was sequenced for a study of blood T cell repertoires in COVID-19. Study in general: From the United States, Italy and Spain came samples of acute and convalescent COVID-19. From T cells, B-cell-depleted T cells, or PBMCs came the material, which was cDNA or gDNA.

The V gene's germline CDR1 is SGHRS and CDR2 YFSETQ. V was shortened by 0 bases and J by 0 bases, with 7 bases between the two germline ends. The CDR3 runs to 15 residues. Seattle researchers signed up patients amid active infection and tracked them longitudinally. Under the authors' procedure: Estimates of nucleated cell counts were drawn from the amplification of reference gene primers. Clones were sequenced by immunoSEQ multiplex PCR, and TCRdb holds only the in-frame ones, with some missing. V and J calls and clone size are as listed in that table; D and trimming were resolved from the DNA. The sample shows some 45,000 clones, 85% to 95% of them seen only once.

Sequencing was done on a sample of peripheral blood. The chain links TRBV5-1 to TRBJ2-1; D is possibly TRBD2 (5 bases). The receptor comes from a man between 60 and 75 years old with COVID-19, enrolled during active disease. In DNA, the CDR3 is TGCGCCAGCAGCTTGGGTGGGAGCTCCTACAATGAGCAGTTCTTC. Translation gives CASSLGGSSYNEQFF.